This T cell receptor beta chain was sequenced during a study of blood T cells in healthy people across ages. Study-wide points: Higher diversity, along with more naive CD4+ cells, distinguished long-lived donors from aged donors.

To note about this clonotype: Antigen unknown.

A second about 6 to 11 cycle PCR used barcoded and J-beta primers. Using its own MiXCR run on the 5' RACE reads, TCRdb lists one record per CDR3 protein. The sample has approximately 940,000 distinct CDR3 sequences, roughly 43% seen once; the top ten hold under 15%. Trimming stripped 3 bases from V and 7 bases from J, with 13 bases between. The CDR3 covers 14 residues. The germline gives CDR1 DFQATT, CDR2 SNEGSKA (reference sequence). This receptor was obtained from a man younger than 45 in good health. The sample was blood. The chain uses TRBV20-1 and TRBJ1-6; D perhaps matches TRBD1 (5 bases). This CDR3 is CSARPGTDNSPLHF. The DNA of the CDR3 is TGCAGTGCTAGGCCCGGGACGGACAATTCACCCCTCCACTTT.